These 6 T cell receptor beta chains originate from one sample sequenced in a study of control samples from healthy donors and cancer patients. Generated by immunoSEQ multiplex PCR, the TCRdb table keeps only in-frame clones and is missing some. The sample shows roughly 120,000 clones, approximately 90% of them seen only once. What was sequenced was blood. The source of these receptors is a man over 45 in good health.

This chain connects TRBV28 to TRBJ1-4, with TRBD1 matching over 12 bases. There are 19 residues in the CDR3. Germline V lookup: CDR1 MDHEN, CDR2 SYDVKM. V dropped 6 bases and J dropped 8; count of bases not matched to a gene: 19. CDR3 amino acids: CASREPGQGAYRPREKLFF. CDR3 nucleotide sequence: TGTGCCAGCAGGGAACCGGGACAGGGGGCTTACCGCCCTAGGGAAAAACTGTTTTTT.

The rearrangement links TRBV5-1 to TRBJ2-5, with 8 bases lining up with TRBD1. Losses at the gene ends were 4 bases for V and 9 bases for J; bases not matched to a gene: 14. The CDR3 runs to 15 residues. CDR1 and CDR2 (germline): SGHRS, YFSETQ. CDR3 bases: TGCGCCAGCAGCCCGCGCCAGGGGGCGCCGAGGGCCCAGTACTTC. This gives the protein CASSPRQGAPRAQYF.

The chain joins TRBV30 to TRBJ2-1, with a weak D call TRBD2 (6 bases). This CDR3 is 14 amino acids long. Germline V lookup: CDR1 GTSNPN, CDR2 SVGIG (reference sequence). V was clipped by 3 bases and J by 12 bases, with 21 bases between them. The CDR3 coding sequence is TGTGCCTGGAGCCAAACCGCGGGGAGCACGGGGCAGTTCTTC. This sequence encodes CAWSQTAGSTGQFF.

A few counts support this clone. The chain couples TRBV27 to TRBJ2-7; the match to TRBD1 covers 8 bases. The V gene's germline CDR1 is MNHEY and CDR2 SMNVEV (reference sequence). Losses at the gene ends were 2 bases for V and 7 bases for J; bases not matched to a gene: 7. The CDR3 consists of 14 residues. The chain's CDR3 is CASSLRQGAREQYF. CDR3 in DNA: TGTGCCAGCAGTTTACGGCAGGGGGCGCGAGAGCAGTACTTC.

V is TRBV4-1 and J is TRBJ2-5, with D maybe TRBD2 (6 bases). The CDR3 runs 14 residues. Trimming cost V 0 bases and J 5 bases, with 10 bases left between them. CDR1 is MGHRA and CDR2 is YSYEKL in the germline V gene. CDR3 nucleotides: TGCGCCAGCAGCCAAGATGCTGGGGGGGAGACCCAGTACTTC. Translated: CASSQDAGGETQYF.

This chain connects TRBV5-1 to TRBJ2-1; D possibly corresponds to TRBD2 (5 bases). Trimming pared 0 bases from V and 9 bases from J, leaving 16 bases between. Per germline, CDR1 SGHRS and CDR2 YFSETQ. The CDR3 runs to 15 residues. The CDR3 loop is CASSLDLAGSGEQFF. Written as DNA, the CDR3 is TGCGCCAGCAGCTTGGATTTGGCGGGTTCAGGTGAGCAGTTCTTC.